The T cell receptor beta chain described here comes from a study of cytomegalovirus exposure and HLA in healthy donors. With 60 Vbeta and 13 Jbeta primers, the PCR was carried out. Sequencing used immunoSEQ multiplex PCR; TCRdb keeps in-frame clones, though not all of them. Found here are under 110,000 clones, roughly four fifths of them singletons; the top ten hold 3% to 4%. Germline lookup yields CDR1 LNHNV and CDR2 YYDKDF (reference sequence). This CDR3 spans 14 amino acids. Deletions cut 1 base from V and 3 bases from J, with 9 bases between. The rearrangement uses TRBV15 and TRBJ1-1; a weak D match, TRBD1 (5 bases). Sequences were obtained from PBMCs. The receptor was isolated from a man aged 60 to 69 in good health and CMV-seronegative. This chain's CDR3 is CATSRGGRDTEAFF. The CDR3 DNA reads as TGTGCCACCAGCAGAGGGGGCAGGGACACTGAAGCTTTCTTT.